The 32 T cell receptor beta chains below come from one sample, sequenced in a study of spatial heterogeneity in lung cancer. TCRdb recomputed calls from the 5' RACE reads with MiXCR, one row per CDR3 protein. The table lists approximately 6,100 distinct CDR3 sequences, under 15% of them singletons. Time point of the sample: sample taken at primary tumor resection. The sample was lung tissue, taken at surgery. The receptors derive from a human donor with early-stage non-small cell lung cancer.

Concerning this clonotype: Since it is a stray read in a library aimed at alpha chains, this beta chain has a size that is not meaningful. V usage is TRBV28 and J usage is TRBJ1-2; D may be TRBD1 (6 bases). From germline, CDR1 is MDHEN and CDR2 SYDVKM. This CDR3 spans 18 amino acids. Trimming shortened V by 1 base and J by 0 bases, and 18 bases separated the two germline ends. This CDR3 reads CASSLLRDRSSANYGYTF. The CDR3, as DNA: TGTGCCAGCAGTTTATTACGTGACAGGTCGTCAGCTAACTATGGCTACACCTTC.

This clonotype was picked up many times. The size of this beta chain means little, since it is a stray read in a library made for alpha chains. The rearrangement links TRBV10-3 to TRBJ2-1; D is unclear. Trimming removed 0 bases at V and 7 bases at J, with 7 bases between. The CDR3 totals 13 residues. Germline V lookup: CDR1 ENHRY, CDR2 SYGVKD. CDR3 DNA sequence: TGTGCCATCAGTGAGTCTTCAAGTAATGAGCAGTTCTTC. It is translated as CAISESSSNEQFF.

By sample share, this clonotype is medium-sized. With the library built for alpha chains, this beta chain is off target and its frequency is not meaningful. CDR3 amino acids: CASSPTWGAQETQYF. CDR3 DNA sequence: TGTGCCAGCAGCCCGACGTGGGGGGCACAAGAGACCCAGTACTTC. This sequence joins TRBV6-5 and TRBJ2-5; D possibly uses TRBD1 or TRBD2 (6 bases each). The germline V gene has CDR1 MNHEY and CDR2 SVGAGI. The CDR3 has 15 amino acids. With 6 bases removed from V and 2 bases from J, the gap between germline ends came to 16 bases.

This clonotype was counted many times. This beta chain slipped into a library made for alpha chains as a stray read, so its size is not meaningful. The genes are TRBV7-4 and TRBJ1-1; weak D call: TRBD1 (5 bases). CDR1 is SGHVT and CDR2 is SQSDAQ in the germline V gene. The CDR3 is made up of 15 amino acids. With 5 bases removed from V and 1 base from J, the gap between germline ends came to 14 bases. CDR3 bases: TGTGCCAGCAGCCAACGACACGGGGGGAACACTGAAGCTTTCTTT. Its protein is CASSQRHGGNTEAFF.

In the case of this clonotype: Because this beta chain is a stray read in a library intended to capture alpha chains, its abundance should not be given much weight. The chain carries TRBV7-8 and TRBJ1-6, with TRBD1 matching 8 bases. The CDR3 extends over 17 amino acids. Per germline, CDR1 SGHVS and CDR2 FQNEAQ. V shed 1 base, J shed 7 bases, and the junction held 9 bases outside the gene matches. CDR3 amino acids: CASSLGEAGQDNSPLHF. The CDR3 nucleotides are TGTGCCAGCAGCTTAGGGGAGGCGGGACAGGACAATTCACCCCTCCACTTT.

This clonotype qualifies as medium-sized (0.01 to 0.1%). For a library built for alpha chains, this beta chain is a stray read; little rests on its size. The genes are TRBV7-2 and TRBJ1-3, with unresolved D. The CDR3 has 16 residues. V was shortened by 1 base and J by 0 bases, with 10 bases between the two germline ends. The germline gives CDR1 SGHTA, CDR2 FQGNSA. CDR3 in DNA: TGTGCCAGCAGCTTAGTTGCTAGCAGCTCTGGAAACACCATATATTTT. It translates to CASSLVASSSGNTIYF.

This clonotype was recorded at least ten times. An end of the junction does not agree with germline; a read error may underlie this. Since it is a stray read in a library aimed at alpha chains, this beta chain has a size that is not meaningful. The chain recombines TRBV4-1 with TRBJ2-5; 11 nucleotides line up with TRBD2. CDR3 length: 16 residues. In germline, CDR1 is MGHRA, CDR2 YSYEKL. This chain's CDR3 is CASSHFSGRDQDTQYF. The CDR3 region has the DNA TGCGCCAGCAGCCACTTTAGCGGGAGGGACCAAGATACCCAGTACTTC.

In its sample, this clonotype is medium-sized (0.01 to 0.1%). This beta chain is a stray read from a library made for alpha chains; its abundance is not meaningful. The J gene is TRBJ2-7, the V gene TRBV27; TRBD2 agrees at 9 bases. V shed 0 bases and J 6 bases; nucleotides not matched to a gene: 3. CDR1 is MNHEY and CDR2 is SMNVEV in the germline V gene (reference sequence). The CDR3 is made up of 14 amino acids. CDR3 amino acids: CASSLSGTSFEQYF. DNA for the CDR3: TGTGCCAGCAGTTTATCCGGGACTAGCTTCGAGCAGTACTTC.

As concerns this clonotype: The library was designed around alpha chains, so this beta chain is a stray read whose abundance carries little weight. CDR3 DNA sequence: TGTGCCATCACGGGGACTAGCGGAGGAAATGAGCAGTTCTTC. This sequence encodes CAITGTSGGNEQFF. V usage is TRBV10-3 and J usage is TRBJ2-1; TRBD2 matches 11 bases. The J segment lost 7 bases and the V segment lost 7 bases, leaving 6 bases of the junction unmatched. Per the germline V gene, CDR1 is ENHRY and CDR2 is SYGVKD. The CDR3 runs 14 residues.

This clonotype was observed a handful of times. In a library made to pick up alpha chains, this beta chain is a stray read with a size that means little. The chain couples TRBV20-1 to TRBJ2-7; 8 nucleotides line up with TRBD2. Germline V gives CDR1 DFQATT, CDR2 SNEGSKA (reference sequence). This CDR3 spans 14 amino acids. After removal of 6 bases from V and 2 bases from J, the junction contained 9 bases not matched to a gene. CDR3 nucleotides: TGCAGTGCAAAAAGCGGGAGCGACCCCTACGAGCAGTACTTC. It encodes CSAKSGSDPYEQYF.

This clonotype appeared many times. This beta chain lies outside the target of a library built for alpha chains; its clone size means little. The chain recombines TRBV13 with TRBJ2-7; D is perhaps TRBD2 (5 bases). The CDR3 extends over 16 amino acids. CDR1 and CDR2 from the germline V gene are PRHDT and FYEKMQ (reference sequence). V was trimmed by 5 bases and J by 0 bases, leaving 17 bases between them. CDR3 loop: CASSPPRTGISYEQYF. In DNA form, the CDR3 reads TGTGCCAGCAGCCCACCTCGAACCGGGATCTCCTACGAGCAGTACTTC.

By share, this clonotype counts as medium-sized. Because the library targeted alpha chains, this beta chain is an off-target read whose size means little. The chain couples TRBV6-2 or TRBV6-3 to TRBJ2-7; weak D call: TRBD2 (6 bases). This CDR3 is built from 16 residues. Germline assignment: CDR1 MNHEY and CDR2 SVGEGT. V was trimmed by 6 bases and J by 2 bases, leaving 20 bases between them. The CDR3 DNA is TGTGCCAGCAGCCGGGGGACCTTACCCGATCCCTACGAGCAGTACTTC. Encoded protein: CASSRGTLPDPYEQYF.

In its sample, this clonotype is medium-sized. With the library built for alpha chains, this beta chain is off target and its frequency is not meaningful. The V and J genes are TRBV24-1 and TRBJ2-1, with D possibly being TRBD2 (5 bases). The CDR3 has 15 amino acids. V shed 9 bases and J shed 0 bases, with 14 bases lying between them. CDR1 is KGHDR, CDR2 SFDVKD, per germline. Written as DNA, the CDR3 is TGTGCCACCGAGGGTGGCGGAACCTCCTACAATGAGCAGTTCTTC. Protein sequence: CATEGGGTSYNEQFF.

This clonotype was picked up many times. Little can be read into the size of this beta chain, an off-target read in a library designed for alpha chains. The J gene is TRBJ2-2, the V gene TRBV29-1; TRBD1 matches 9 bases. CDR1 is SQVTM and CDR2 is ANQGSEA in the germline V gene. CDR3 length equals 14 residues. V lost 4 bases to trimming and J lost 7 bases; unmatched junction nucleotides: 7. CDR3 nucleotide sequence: TGCAGCGTTGGCCGGGACAGGGAGAGCGGGGAGCTGTTTTTT. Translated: CSVGRDRESGELFF.

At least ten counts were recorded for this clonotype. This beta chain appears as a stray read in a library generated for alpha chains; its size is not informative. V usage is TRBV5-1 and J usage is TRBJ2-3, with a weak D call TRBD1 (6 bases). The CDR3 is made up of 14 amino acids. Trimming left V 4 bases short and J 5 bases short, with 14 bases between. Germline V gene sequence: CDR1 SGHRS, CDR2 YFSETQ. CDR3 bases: TGCGCCAGCAGCGGCGCAACAGGGATAGATACGCAGTATTTT. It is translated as CASSGATGIDTQYF.

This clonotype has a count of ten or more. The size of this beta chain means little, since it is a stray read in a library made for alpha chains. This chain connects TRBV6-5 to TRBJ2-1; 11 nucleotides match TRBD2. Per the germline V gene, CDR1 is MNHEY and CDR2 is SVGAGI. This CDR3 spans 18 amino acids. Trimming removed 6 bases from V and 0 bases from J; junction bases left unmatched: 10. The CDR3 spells CASSPGLAGTNSYNEQFF. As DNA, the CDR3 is TGTGCCAGCAGCCCAGGACTAGCGGGTACAAACTCCTACAATGAGCAGTTCTTC.

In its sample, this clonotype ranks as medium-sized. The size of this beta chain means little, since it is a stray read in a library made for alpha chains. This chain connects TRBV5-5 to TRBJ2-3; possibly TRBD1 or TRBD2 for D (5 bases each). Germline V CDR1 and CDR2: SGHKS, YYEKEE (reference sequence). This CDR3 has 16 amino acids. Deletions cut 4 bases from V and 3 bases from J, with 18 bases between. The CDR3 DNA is TGTGCCAGCAGCCAAAGCGGACACGTAAAAACAGATACGCAGTATTTT. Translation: CASSQSGHVKTDTQYF.

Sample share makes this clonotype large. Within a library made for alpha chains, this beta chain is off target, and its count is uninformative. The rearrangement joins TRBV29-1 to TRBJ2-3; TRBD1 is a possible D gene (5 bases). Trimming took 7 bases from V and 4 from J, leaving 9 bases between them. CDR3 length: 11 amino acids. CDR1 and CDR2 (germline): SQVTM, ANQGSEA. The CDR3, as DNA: TGCAGCGGAGGACAACCAGATACGCAGTATTTT. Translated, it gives CSGGQPDTQYF.

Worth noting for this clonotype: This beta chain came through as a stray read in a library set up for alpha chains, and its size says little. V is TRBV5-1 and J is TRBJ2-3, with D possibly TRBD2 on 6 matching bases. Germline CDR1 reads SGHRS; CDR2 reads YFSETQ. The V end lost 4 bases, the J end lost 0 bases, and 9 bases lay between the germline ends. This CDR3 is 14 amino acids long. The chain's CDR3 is CASSAGLSTDTQYF. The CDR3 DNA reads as TGCGCCAGCAGCGCGGGACTGAGCACAGATACGCAGTATTTT. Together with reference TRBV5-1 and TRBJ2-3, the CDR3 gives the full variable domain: KAGVTQTPRYLIKTRGQQVTLSCSPISGHRSVSWYQQTPGQGLQFLFEYFSETQRNKGNFPGRFSGRQFSNSRSEMNVSTLELGDSALYLCASSAGLSTDTQYFGPGTRLTVL.

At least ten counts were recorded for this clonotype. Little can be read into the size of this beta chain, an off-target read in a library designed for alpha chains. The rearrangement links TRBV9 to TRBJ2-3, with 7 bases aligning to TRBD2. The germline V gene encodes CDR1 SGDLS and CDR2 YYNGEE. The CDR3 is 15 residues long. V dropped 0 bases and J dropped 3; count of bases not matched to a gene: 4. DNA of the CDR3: TGTGCCAGCAGCGTAGTGGGACTAATGACAGATACGCAGTATTTT. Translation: CASSVVGLMTDTQYF.

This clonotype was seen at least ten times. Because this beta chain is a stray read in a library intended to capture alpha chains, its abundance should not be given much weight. In DNA, the CDR3 is TGCGCCAGCAGCCAAGATGAGCTAGTGAGGCATACGCAGTATTTT. Protein sequence: CASSQDELVRHTQYF. The chain uses TRBV4-1 and TRBJ2-3; D unresolved. This CDR3 has 15 amino acids. Trimming took off 0 bases at V and 7 bases at J, with 14 bases between the two ends. The germline V gene encodes CDR1 MGHRA and CDR2 YSYEKL.

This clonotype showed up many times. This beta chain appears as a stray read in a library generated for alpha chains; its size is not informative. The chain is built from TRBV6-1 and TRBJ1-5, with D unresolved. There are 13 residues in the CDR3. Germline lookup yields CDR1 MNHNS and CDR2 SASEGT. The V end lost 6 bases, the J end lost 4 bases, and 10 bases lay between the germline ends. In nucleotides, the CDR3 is TGTGCCAGCAGATATAGCCCTAATCAGCCCCAGCATTTT. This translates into CASRYSPNQPQHF.

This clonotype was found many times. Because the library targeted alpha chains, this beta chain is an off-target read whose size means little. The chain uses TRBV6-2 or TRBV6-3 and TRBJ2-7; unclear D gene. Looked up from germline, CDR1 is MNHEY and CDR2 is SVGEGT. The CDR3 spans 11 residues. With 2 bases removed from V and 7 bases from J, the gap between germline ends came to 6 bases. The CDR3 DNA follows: TGTGCCAGCAGTTACCCCAATGAGCAGTACTTC. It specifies CASSYPNEQYF.

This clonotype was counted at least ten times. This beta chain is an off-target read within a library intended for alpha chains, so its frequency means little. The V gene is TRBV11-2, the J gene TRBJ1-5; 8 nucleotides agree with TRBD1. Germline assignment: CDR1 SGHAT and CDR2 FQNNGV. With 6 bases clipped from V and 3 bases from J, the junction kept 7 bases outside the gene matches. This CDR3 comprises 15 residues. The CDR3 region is CASRKTGALNQPQHF. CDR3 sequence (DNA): TGTGCCAGCAGAAAGACAGGGGCGCTCAATCAGCCCCAGCATTTT.

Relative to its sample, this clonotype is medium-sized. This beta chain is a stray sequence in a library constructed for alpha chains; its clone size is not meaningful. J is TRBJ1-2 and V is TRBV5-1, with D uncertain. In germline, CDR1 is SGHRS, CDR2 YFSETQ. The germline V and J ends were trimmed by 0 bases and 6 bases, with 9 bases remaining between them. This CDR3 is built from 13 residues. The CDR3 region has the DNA TGCGCCAGCAGCTTGGGTCATGTGGATGGCTACACCTTC. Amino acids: CASSLGHVDGYTF. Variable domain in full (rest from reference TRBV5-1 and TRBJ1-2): KAGVTQTPRYLIKTRGQQVTLSCSPISGHRSVSWYQQTPGQGLQFLFEYFSETQRNKGNFPGRFSGRQFSNSRSEMNVSTLELGDSALYLCASSLGHVDGYTFGSGTRLTVV.

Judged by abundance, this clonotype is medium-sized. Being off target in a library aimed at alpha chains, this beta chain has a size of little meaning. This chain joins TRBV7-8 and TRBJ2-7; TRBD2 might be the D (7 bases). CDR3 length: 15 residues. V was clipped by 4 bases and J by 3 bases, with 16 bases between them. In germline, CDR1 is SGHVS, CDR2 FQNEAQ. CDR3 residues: CASSSHRGAIYEQYF. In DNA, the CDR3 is TGTGCCAGCAGCTCGCATCGGGGGGCTATCTACGAGCAGTACTTC.

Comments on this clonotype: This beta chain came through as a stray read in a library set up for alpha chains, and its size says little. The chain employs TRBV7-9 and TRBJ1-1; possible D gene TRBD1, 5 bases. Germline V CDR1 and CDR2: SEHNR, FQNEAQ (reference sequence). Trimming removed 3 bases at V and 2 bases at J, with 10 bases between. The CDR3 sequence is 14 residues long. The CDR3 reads CASSFQQDNTEAFF. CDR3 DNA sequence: TGTGCCAGCAGCTTCCAACAGGATAACACTGAAGCTTTCTTT.

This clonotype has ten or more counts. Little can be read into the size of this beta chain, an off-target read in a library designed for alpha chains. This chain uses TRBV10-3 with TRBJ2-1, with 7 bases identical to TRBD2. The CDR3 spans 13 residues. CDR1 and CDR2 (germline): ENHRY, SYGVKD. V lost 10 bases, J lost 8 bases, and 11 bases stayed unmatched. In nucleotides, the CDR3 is TGTGCCACCGCTAGCGGACTGAGCGATGAGCAGTTCTTC. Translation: CATASGLSDEQFF.

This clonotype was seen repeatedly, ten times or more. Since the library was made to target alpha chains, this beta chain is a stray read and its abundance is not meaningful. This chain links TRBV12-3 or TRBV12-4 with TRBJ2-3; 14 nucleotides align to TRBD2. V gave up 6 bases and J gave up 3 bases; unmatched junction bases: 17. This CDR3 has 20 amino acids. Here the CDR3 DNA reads TGTGCCAGCAGAAACAACCCGGGACTAGCGGGAGAGGGGTCGACAGATACGCAGTATTTT. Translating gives CASRNNPGLAGEGSTDTQYF.

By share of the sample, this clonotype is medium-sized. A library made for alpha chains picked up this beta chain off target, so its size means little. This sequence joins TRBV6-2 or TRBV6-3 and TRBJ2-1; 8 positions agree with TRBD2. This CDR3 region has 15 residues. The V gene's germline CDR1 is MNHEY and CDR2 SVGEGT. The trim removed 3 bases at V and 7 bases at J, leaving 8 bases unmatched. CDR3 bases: TGTGCCAGCAGTTATCTGGGAGCGGGAGAGAATGAGCAGTTCTTC. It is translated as CASSYLGAGENEQFF.

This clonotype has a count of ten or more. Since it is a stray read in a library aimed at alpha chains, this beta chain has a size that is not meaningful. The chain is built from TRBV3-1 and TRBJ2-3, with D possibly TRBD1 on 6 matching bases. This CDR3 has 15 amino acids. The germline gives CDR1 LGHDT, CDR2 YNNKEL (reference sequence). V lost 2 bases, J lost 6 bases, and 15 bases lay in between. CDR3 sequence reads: CASSQQRTETDTQYF. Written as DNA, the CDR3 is TGTGCCAGCAGCCAACAACGGACAGAAACGGATACGCAGTATTTT.

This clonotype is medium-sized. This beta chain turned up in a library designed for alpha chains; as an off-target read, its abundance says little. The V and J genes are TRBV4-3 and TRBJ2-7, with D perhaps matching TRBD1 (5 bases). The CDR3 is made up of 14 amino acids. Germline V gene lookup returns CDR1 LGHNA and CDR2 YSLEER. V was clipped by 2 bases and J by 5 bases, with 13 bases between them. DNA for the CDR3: TGCGCCAGCAGCCAAATGGGCAGGGTGGACGAGCAGTACTTC. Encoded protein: CASSQMGRVDEQYF.